The 14 T cell receptor beta chains reported below all come from one sample, sequenced in a study of blood T cell repertoires in COVID-19. Some clones are missing from TCRdb's copy, which holds only in-frame ones; the method was immunoSEQ multiplex PCR. Among approximately 13,000 clones listed, around 78% were seen once. Sequencing was carried out using peripheral blood. All receptors come from a middle-aged man with active or convalescent COVID-19.

The chain joins TRBV7-3 to TRBJ2-5, with 8 bases fitting TRBD2. V was pared by 5 bases and J by 2 bases, with 4 bases of the junction left unmatched. Per the germline V gene, CDR1 is SGHTA and CDR2 is FQGTGA. CDR3 length: 14 amino acids. Here the CDR3 reads CASSKSGGQETQYF. The CDR3 DNA reads TGTGCCAGCAGCAAAAGCGGGGGACAAGAGACCCAGTACTTC.

In DNA form, the CDR3 reads TGTGCCAGCAGCTTAGACACAGCTGAGCAGTACTTC. Amino acids: CASSLDTAEQYF. V gene TRBV11-2 combines with J gene TRBJ2-7; no reliable D call. The ends were cut back, 0 bases at V and 7 bases at J, with 7 bases in the middle. Per germline, CDR1 SGHAT and CDR2 FQNNGV. CDR3 size: 12 residues.

The V and J genes are TRBV7-2 and TRBJ2-5; D is unclear. The CDR3 is 14 amino acids. The V gene lost 3 bases and the J gene lost 5 bases, with 13 bases spanning the gap. CDR1 and CDR2 (germline): SGHTA, FQGNSA. The chain's CDR3 is CASSFSALGETQYF. The CDR3 coding sequence is TGTGCCAGCAGCTTCAGCGCCCTAGGTGAGACCCAGTACTTC.

This clone was seen just once. The chain couples TRBV5-4 to TRBJ2-7, with D possibly TRBD2 on 5 matching bases. The ends were cut back, 0 bases at V and 5 bases at J, with 12 bases in the middle. The V gene's germline CDR1 is SGHNT and CDR2 YYREEE (reference sequence). This CDR3 is built from 14 residues. CDR3 DNA: TGTGCCAGCAGCTTGGCGGGGAATCTGAACGAGCAGTACTTC. Amino acids: CASSLAGNLNEQYF.

CDR3 coding DNA: TGTGCCAGCAAAATCGGACAGGGCGGTCGGTATGGCTACACCTTC. Amino acids: CASKIGQGGRYGYTF. The V call is TRBV27, the J call TRBJ1-2; 8 bases fit TRBD1. The CDR3 is 15 amino acids. Looked up from germline, CDR1 is MNHEY and CDR2 is SMNVEV (reference sequence). V was pared by 7 bases and J by 5 bases, with 12 bases of the junction left unmatched.

This chain joins TRBV29-1 and TRBJ1-1; D perhaps matches TRBD1 (6 bases). The length of the CDR3 is 14 residues. V shed 7 bases and J shed 4 bases, with 19 bases lying between them. Germline values: CDR1 SQVTM, CDR2 ANQGSEA. The CDR3 loop reads CSAGTQGGATEAFF. The CDR3, as DNA: TGCAGCGCCGGGACACAGGGTGGGGCCACTGAAGCTTTCTTT.

The chain links TRBV3-1 (or the pseudogene TRBV3-2) to TRBJ2-7, with TRBD2 matching over 7 bases. Trimming removed 0 bases from V and 6 bases from J; junction bases left unmatched: 5. The germline CDR1 and CDR2 sequences are LGHDT and YNNKEL (reference sequence). This CDR3 spans 14 amino acids. The CDR3 is CASSQEGGSGEQYF. The CDR3 region has the DNA TGTGCCAGCAGCCAAGAGGGGGGGTCGGGCGAGCAGTACTTC.

This chain joins TRBV19 and TRBJ1-6; TRBD1 is a possible D gene (5 bases). This CDR3 is built from 15 residues. Trimming removed 3 bases at V and 7 bases at J, with 13 bases between. Germline CDR1 reads LNHDA; CDR2 reads SQIVND (reference sequence). The CDR3 coding sequence is TGTGCCAGTAGTATGTTGGGGCTAAGGAATTCACCCCTCCACTTT. Protein product: CASSMLGLRNSPLHF.

This chain links TRBV4-1 with TRBJ2-3; 13 bases align to TRBD2. Germline V gene sequence: CDR1 MGHRA, CDR2 YSYEKL. The V gene end was trimmed by 0 bases and the J gene end by 5 bases; junction bases not matched to a gene: 5. The CDR3 spans 17 residues. As DNA, the CDR3 is TGCGCCAGCAGCCAAGATGGACTAGCGGGGGCGGAAGATACGCAGTATTTT. It specifies CASSQDGLAGAEDTQYF.

This rearrangement joins TRBV27 to TRBJ2-1; TRBD1 aligns across 9 bases. From germline, CDR1 is MNHEY and CDR2 SMNVEV (reference sequence). Losses at the gene ends were 2 bases for V and 10 bases for J; bases not matched to a gene: 9. CDR3 length equals 15 residues. The CDR3 protein is CASSLIGQGLPEQFF. CDR3 coding DNA: TGTGCCAGCAGTTTAATTGGACAGGGGCTTCCCGAGCAGTTCTTC.

The chain is built from TRBV6-4 and TRBJ2-2; 9 bases map to TRBD2. V gave up 2 bases and J gave up 3 bases; unmatched junction bases: 1. The length of the CDR3 is 15 residues. CDR1 and CDR2 (germline): MRHNA, SNTAGT. The DNA for the CDR3 is TGTGCCAGCAGTGACGGCGGGGGGGACACCGGGGAGCTGTTTTTT. It translates to CASSDGGGDTGELFF.

V gene TRBV11-2 combines with J gene TRBJ2-3, with a possible D match to TRBD1 (6 bases). Trimming pared 5 bases from V and 13 bases from J, leaving 16 bases between. In germline, CDR1 is SGHAT, CDR2 FQNNGV. The CDR3 spans 12 residues. This CDR3 reads CASSPSGGGKYF. The CDR3 coding sequence is TGTGCCAGCAGCCCGAGCGGTGGGGGCAAGTATTTT. Drawing the rest from reference TRBV11-2 and TRBJ2-3, the complete variable domain is EAGVAQSPRYKIIEKRQSVAFWCNPISGHATLYWYQQILGQGPKLLIQFQNNGVVDDSQLPKDRFSAERLKGVDSTLKIQPAKLEDSAVYLCASSPSGGGKYFGPGTRLTVL.

The chain employs TRBV6-5 and TRBJ1-3; D not certain. The CDR3 runs to 12 residues. Per the germline V gene, CDR1 is MNHEY and CDR2 is SVGAGI. The V gene lost 7 bases and the J gene lost 2 bases, with 6 bases spanning the gap. The CDR3 protein is CASKAPGNTIYF. Written as DNA, the CDR3 is TGTGCCAGCAAAGCTCCTGGAAACACCATATATTTT.

The chain has TRBV27 and TRBJ1-5; D is uncertain. Germline CDR1 reads MNHEY; CDR2 reads SMNVEV (reference sequence). V was clipped by 5 bases and J by 11 bases, with 16 bases between them. This CDR3 has 13 amino acids. Written as DNA, the CDR3 is TGTGCCAGCAGTCCCGGAGCAATCGGGGCCCAGCATTTT. The encoded protein is CASSPGAIGAQHF.